This T cell receptor beta chain was observed in a study of T cells after yellow fever vaccination. Study-wide context: Libraries from low-cell-number fractions were prepared with the SMART-Seq v4 Ultra Low Input RNA kit.

Concerning this clonotype: Its antigen is not known.

The study, taken as a whole, reports: Abundant bulk-derived clonotypes could contaminate FACS-sorted repertoires. After the booster, 96% of CD4 and approximately 90% of CD8 primary-response clones were re-detected.

V was clipped by 5 bases and J by 5 bases; unmatched bases: 5. The CDR3 sequence is 12 residues long. The germline CDR1 and CDR2 sequences are GTSNPN and SVGIG (reference sequence). Conversion of TCR transcripts into cDNA relied on 5'RACE template switching, which added a universal primer site and UMIs. TCRdb re-derived calls from the 5' RACE reads in MiXCR, one entry per CDR3 protein. This sample has 250,000 to 300,000 distinct CDR3 sequences, with over 10% found just once. The material sequenced was CD4+ T cells sorted from PBMCs, taken 45 days after the yellow fever booster vaccination. The TCR was taken from a man aged 30-40 years who received the YFV17D yellow fever vaccine. V is TRBV30 and J is TRBJ2-5, with 7 bases identical to TRBD2. This chain's CDR3 is CAWATSSETQYF. The CDR3 DNA follows: TGTGCCTGGGCGACTAGCTCGGAGACCCAGTACTTC.